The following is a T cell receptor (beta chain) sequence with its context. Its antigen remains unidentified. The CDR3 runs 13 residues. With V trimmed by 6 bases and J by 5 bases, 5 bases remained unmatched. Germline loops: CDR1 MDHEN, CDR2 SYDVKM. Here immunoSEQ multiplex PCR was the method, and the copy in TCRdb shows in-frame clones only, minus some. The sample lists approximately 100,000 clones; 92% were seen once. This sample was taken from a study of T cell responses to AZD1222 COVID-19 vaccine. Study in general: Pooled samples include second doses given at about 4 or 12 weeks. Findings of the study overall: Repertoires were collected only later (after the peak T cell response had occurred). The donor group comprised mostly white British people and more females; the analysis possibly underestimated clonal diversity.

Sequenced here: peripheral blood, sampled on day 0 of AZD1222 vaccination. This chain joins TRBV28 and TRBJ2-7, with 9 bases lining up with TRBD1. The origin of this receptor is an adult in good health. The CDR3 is CASRTGTGNEQYF. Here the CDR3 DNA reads TGTGCCAGCAGAACCGGGACAGGGAACGAGCAGTACTTC.